A selection of T cell receptor beta chains follows, all from one sample in a study of cytomegalovirus exposure and HLA in healthy donors. Libraries were prepared by immunoSEQ multiplex PCR; TCRdb keeps only in-frame clonotypes and omits some of them. Of 80,000 to 90,000 clones in the sample, roughly 76% are singletons; the top ten hold under 2%. The sequenced material came from PBMCs. Receptor source: a woman aged 30 to 39 in good health and CMV-seronegative. Both conserved end residues are part of each CDR3. D genes are given only for firm matches. Rows give clone size only sometimes, using once, few, many, or a class for an expanded clone.

d_call	v_call	clone_size	j_call	cdr3_aa	cdr3_nt
TRBD2	TRBV5-1	NA	TRBJ2-2	CASSLTRLAGGPGLFF	TGCGCCAGCAGCTTGACCCGACTAGCGGGAGGGCCAGGGCTGTTTTTT
TRBD1	TRBV13	NA	TRBJ2-6	CASSKRDRGFSGANVLTF	TGTGCCAGCAGCAAGCGGGACAGGGGATTTTCTGGGGCCAACGTCCTGACTTTC
TRBD2	TRBV9	NA	TRBJ2-7	CASSVGASGKLNYEQYF	TGTGCCAGCAGCGTAGGGGCTAGCGGTAAACTTAACTACGAGCAGTACTTC
NA	TRBV10-1	NA	TRBJ2-2	CASRPGQGELFF	TGCGCCAGCAGACCCGGACAGGGGGAGCTGTTTTTT
NA	TRBV6-1	NA	TRBJ1-2	CASSEWILRINYGYTF	TGTGCCAGCAGTGAATGGATCTTGAGGATTAACTATGGCTACACCTTC
NA	TRBV7-6	NA	TRBJ1-4	CASSLAGGTNEKLFF	TGTGCCAGCAGCTTAGCGGGGGGGACTAATGAAAAACTGTTTTTT
TRBD2	TRBV5-1	NA	TRBJ2-7	CASSLDGGSGGGSGEQYF	TGCGCCAGCAGCTTGGATGGGGGATCGGGGGGAGGTTCTGGCGAGCAGTACTTC
TRBD1	TRBV13	once	TRBJ1-2	CASSLIGAEPPGQGMEDYGYTF	TGTGCCAGCAGCCTTATTGGGGCCGAACCTCCGGGACAGGGGATGGAGGACTATGGCTACACCTTC
TRBD1	TRBV19	NA	TRBJ2-1	CASSPNPPQGASGNEQFF	TGTGCCAGTAGTCCTAACCCCCCGCAGGGGGCGAGCGGCAATGAGCAGTTCTTC
NA	TRBV28	once	TRBJ1-1	CASSSGSNTEAFF	TGTGCCAGCAGTTCCGGGTCTAACACTGAAGCTTTCTTT
TRBD1	TRBV27	once	TRBJ2-5	CASTSRTGLGETQYF	TGTGCCAGCACCTCAAGGACAGGGCTGGGAGAGACCCAGTACTTC
TRBD1	TRBV7-3	NA	TRBJ1-1	CASSSQGGNTEAFF	TGTGCCAGCAGCTCCCAGGGGGGGAACACTGAAGCTTTCTTT